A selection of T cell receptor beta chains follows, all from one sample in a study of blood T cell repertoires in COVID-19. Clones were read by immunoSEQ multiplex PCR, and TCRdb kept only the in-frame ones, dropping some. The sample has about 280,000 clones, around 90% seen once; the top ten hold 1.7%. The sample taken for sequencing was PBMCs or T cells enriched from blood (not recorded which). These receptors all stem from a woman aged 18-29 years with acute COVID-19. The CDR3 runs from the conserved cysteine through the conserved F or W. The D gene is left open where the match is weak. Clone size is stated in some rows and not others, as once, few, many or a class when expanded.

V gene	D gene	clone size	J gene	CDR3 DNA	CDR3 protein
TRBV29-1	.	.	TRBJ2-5	TGCAGCGTGACTAGGGAGACCCAGTACTTC	CSVTRETQYF
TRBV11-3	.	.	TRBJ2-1	TGTGCCAGCAGCTTAGGCGGGACGATGTACAATGAGCAGTTCTTC	CASSLGGTMYNEQFF
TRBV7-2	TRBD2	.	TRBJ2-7	TGTGCCAGCAGCCACGGGACTAGCGGGAGGTACTCCTACGAGCAGTACTTC	CASSHGTSGRYSYEQYF
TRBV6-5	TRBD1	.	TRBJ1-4	TGTGCCAGCAGTCTGGACAGGGAAGAAAAACTGTTTTTT	CASSLDREEKLFF
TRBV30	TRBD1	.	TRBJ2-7	TGTGCCTGGAGGGACAGGGGGTATCTTTACGAGCAGTACTTC	CAWRDRGYLYEQYF
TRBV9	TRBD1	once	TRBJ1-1	TGTGCCAGCAGTAAGACAGGGGCGAGAGGGCAAAACACTGAAGCTTTCTTT	CASSKTGARGQNTEAFF
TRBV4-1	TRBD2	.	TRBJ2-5	TGCGCCAGCAGCCAAGATCGCGCTAGCGGGAGGGAGACCCAGTACTTC	CASSQDRASGRETQYF
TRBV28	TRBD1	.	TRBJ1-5	TGTGCCAGCAGTTTAGGACAGGGCCCCAATCAGCCCCAGCATTTT	CASSLGQGPNQPQHF
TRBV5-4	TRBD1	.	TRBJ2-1	TGTGCCAGCAGCCAGGGGGACACACAGTTCTTC	CASSQGDTQFF
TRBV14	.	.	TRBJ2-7	TGTGCCAGCAGCCAAGACCCTCGACAGGATTCGGTGACCTACGAGCAGTACTTC	CASSQDPRQDSVTYEQYF
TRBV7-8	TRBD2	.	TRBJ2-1	TGTGCCAGCAGCTTTACCGGACTAGCGGGAGGGCCCTCCTACAATGAGCAGTTCTTC	CASSFTGLAGGPSYNEQFF
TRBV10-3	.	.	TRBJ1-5	TGTGCCATCAGTGAAGACAGTGTCCAGCCCCAGCATTTT	CAISEDSVQPQHF
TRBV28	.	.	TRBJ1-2	TGTGCCACAGGTCCTAACTATGGCTACACCTTC	CATGPNYGYTF
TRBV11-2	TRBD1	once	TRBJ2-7	TGTGCCAGCAGCTTAAACCGGGACAGGATTGAGCAGTACTTC	CASSLNRDRIEQYF
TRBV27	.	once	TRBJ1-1	TGTGCCAGCTATCGCTACCCCGTTACGAACACTGAAGCTTTCTTT	CASYRYPVTNTEAFF
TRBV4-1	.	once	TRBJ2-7	TGCGCCAGCAGCCAAGATAACGAGCAGTACTTC	CASSQDNEQYF
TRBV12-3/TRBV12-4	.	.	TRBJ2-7	TGTGCCAGCAGTTTAGGGCGGGGTAAAAAGCAGTACTTC	CASSLGRGKKQYF
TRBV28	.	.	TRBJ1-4	TGTGCTAGCAGTTTTAGGAGCGAAGCAACTAATGAAAAACTGTTTTTT	CASSFRSEATNEKLFF
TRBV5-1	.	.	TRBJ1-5	TGCGCCAGCAGCTTGGACGGGAGCAATCAGCCCCAGCATTTT	CASSLDGSNQPQHF
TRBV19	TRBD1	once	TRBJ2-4	TGTGCCAGTAGTATAGTCAGGGGGAACATTCAGTACTTC	CASSIVRGNIQYF
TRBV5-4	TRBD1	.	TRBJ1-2	TGTGCCAGCACCCGGACAGGGGGTTTTAGTTATGGCTACACCTTC	CASTRTGGFSYGYTF
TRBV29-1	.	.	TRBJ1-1	TGCAGCGTTGAAGATCCAGGGACTGAAGCTTTCTTT	CSVEDPGTEAFF
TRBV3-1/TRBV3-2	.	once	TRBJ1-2	TGTGCCAGCAGCCACAGGGGTGGCTATGGCTACACCTTC	CASSHRGGYGYTF
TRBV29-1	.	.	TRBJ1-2	TGCAGCTTCCGGGACACAAACTATGGCTACACCTTC	CSFRDTNYGYTF
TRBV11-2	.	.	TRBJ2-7	TGTGCCAGCAGCTTAGATCCCCAACAGGTTTACGAGCAGTACTTC	CASSLDPQQVYEQYF